One and the same sample provided the 17 T cell receptor beta chains below, sequenced in a study of T-cell memory formation after mild COVID-19. One entry per CDR3 protein results from TCRdb running MiXCR on the 5' RACE reads. In the table there are fewer than 250,000 distinct CDR3 sequences, 15% of which are singletons. Sequencing was done on a sample of PBMCs or a T cell subset sorted from them (not recorded which). The receptors were gathered from an adult woman who had mild COVID-19 (a few samples of this study predate the infection). Cell type and time point are not known.

The chain has TRBV19 and TRBJ2-7, with D perhaps TRBD2 (5 bases). V was clipped by 7 bases and J by 1 base, with 11 bases between them. Germline CDR1 is LNHDA and CDR2 is SQIVND (reference sequence). The length of the CDR3 is 13 residues. CDR3 coding DNA: TGTGCCAGTAACAGAGGGAGATCCTACGAGCAGTACTTC. Amino acids: CASNRGRSYEQYF.

This clonotype appeared a few times. This chain links TRBV12-3 or TRBV12-4 with TRBJ2-2, with D possibly being TRBD2 (7 bases). The CDR3 covers 14 residues. The CDR3 is CASAGGRRTGELFF. In DNA, the CDR3 is TGTGCATCCGCCGGGGGGCGAAGAACCGGGGAGCTGTTTTTT.

This clonotype has a count of ten or more. This chain uses TRBV4-3 with TRBJ2-7; no clear D. Germline V gene data show CDR1 as LGHNA and CDR2 as YSLEER. V gave up 6 bases and J gave up 4 bases, with 13 bases separating them. The CDR3 spans 13 residues. CDR3 loop: CASRSRVEYEQYF. The CDR3 nucleotides are TGCGCCAGCAGGTCCAGAGTCGAGTACGAGCAGTACTTC.

As DNA, the CDR3 is TGCAGTGCTAGACTAGCGGGAGTCAGCACAGATACGCAGTATTTT. Translation: CSARLAGVSTDTQYF. The rearrangement joins TRBV20-1 to TRBJ2-3, with 10 positions matching TRBD2. The CDR3 has 15 amino acids. CDR1 is DFQATT and CDR2 is SNEGSKA in the germline V gene (reference sequence). The junction had 2 bases not matched to a gene; V was cut back by 2 bases and J by 0 bases.

This clonotype was counted only a few times. The gene calls are TRBV7-9 and TRBJ1-3; D call uncertain. The germline gives CDR1 SEHNR, CDR2 FQNEAQ (reference sequence). The CDR3 totals 15 residues. Trimming pared 1 base from V and 4 bases from J, leaving 11 bases between. For the CDR3, the DNA is TGTGCCAGCAGCTTAGACGGCGGTTCAGGAAACACCATATATTTT. It yields the protein CASSLDGGSGNTIYF.

The chain has TRBV10-3 and TRBJ2-1; no clear D gene. The CDR3 is 17 amino acids. V lost 6 bases, J lost 0 bases, and 18 bases lay in between. Germline V gene data show CDR1 as ENHRY and CDR2 as SYGVKD. The CDR3 DNA reads as TGTGCCATCAGGGATGAAGGTACCTGGGGCTCCTACAATGAGCAGTTCTTC. It translates to CAIRDEGTWGSYNEQFF.

This clonotype occurred a few times. The genes are TRBV5-1 and TRBJ1-2; D gene unclear. Trimming stripped 3 bases from V and 4 bases from J, with 10 bases between. The CDR3 sequence is 13 residues long. The germline V gene encodes CDR1 SGHRS and CDR2 YFSETQ. CDR3 DNA sequence: TGCGCCAGCAGCTCCGAAATCGGCTATGGCTACACCTTC. This codes for CASSSEIGYGYTF.

This clonotype was detected a few times. In DNA form, the CDR3 reads TGCGCCAGCAGAGCCGGGACAGGGGACGAGACCCAGTACTTC. The encoded protein is CASRAGTGDETQYF. The rearrangement links TRBV5-1 to TRBJ2-5; 10 bases are shared with TRBD1. This CDR3 contains 14 residues. Losses at the gene ends were 5 bases for V and 5 bases for J; bases not matched to a gene: 6. Germline V lookup: CDR1 SGHRS, CDR2 YFSETQ.

This clonotype has just a few counts. The V and J genes are TRBV5-1 and TRBJ2-1; 8 bases match TRBD2. The germline CDR1 and CDR2 sequences are SGHRS and YFSETQ. CDR3 length: 14 residues. Germline trimming cut 9 bases from V and 2 bases from J; bases unmatched to any gene: 7. For the CDR3, the DNA is TGCGCCACCGGGGGGGGACTAACCTACAATGAGCAGTTCTTC. It translates to CATGGGLTYNEQFF.

This clonotype came up a few times. The V call is TRBV9, the J call TRBJ2-5, with D possibly matching TRBD1 (6 bases). Looked up from germline, CDR1 is SGDLS and CDR2 is YYNGEE. This CDR3 region has 16 residues. V was clipped by 0 bases and J by 3 bases, with 15 bases between them. The CDR3 DNA reads as TGTGCCAGCAGCGTAGGCCCCCGACAGGCTAAAGAGACCCAGTACTTC. Translated, it gives CASSVGPRQAKETQYF. The full variable domain, in which reference TRBV9 and TRBJ2-5 provide the parts outside the CDR3, is DSGVTQTPKHLITATGQRVTLRCSPRSGDLSVYWYQQSLDQGLQFLIQYYNGEERAKGNILERFSAQQFPDLHSELNLSSLELGDSALYFCASSVGPRQAKETQYFGPGTRLLVL.

This clonotype occurred a few times. This sequence joins TRBV29-1 and TRBJ1-2, with D possibly TRBD1 on 6 matching bases. The germline CDR1 and CDR2 sequences are SQVTM and ANQGSEA. The V and J ends lost 0 bases and 2 bases respectively, with 13 bases between them. The CDR3 length is 15 residues. In DNA, the CDR3 is TGCAGCGTTGAAGATTTGGGGAGGGGGAACTATGGCTACACCTTC. Amino acids: CSVEDLGRGNYGYTF.

The rearrangement joins TRBV11-3 to TRBJ2-7, with TRBD2 as a possible D gene (5 bases). Trimming removed 4 bases from V and 4 bases from J, with 23 bases in between. This CDR3 contains 17 residues. The germline CDR1 and CDR2 sequences are SGHNT and YENEEA. The CDR3 sequence: CASSSGMGDPLGYEQYF. CDR3 coding DNA: TGTGCCAGCAGCTCGGGAATGGGAGACCCTTTGGGGTACGAGCAGTACTTC.

This clonotype was detected a few times. The chain joins TRBV7-2 to TRBJ1-2; the D gene is possibly TRBD1 (5 bases). CDR1 SGHTA and CDR2 FQGNSA come from the germline V gene. V was clipped by 1 base and J by 5 bases, with 11 bases between them. The CDR3 is 14 amino acids. CDR3 bases: TGTGCCAGCAGCTTAGTCCAGGGAACATATGGCTACACCTTC. As protein: CASSLVQGTYGYTF.

The table lists this clonotype with a few counts. This sequence joins TRBV30 and TRBJ1-1; 10 positions agree with TRBD1. The CDR3 totals 14 residues. After removal of 3 bases from V and 1 base from J, the junction contained 2 bases not matched to a gene. Germline-derived CDR1 and CDR2 are GTSNPN and SVGIG (reference sequence). CDR3 nucleotide sequence: TGTGCCTGGAGCCGGGACAGGGGGAACACTGAAGCTTTCTTT. It translates to CAWSRDRGNTEAFF.

The chain is built from TRBV5-6 and TRBJ2-3; either TRBD1 or TRBD2 may supply D (7 bases each). V lost 0 bases to trimming and J lost 4 bases, with 12 bases between them. This CDR3 spans 15 amino acids. Germline-derived CDR1 and CDR2 are SGHDT and YYEEEE. Here the CDR3 DNA reads TGTGCCAGCAGCTTGGTTTCAGGGGGGGCAGATACGCAGTATTTT. Protein sequence: CASSLVSGGADTQYF.

The genes are TRBV6-5 and TRBJ1-5; D gene unclear. Trimming took 2 bases from V and 2 from J, leaving 16 bases between them. The germline V gene encodes CDR1 MNHEY and CDR2 SVGAGI. The CDR3 extends over 17 amino acids. The CDR3 reads CASSYSRLTAGNQPQHF. CDR3 nucleotide sequence: TGTGCCAGCAGTTACAGCCGATTAACGGCGGGCAATCAGCCCCAGCATTTT.

This clonotype was counted between two and nine times. The chain employs TRBV29-1 and TRBJ1-1; possibly TRBD1 for D (5 bases). The length of the CDR3 is 12 residues. The ends were cut back, 4 bases at V and 4 bases at J, with 10 bases in the middle. Germline-derived CDR1 and CDR2 are SQVTM and ANQGSEA. CDR3 DNA sequence: TGCAGCGTTGGGGGCGGGGGCACTGAAGCTTTCTTT. As protein: CSVGGGGTEAFF.